This TCR beta chain stems from a study of early T cells in non-severe SARS-CoV-2 infection. Findings of the study overall: VDJdb matching skewed toward anti-spike CD8 responses, missing private and CD4 specificities.

Unique molecular identifiers tagged individual cDNA molecules. TCRdb re-derived calls from the 5' RACE reads in MiXCR, one entry per CDR3 protein. The profile shows approximately 75,000 distinct CDR3 sequences, 4% to 6% of them singletons. The germline V and J ends were trimmed by 2 bases and 6 bases, with 9 bases remaining between them. In germline, CDR1 is SGHTA, CDR2 FQGTGA. The CDR3 contains 13 residues. This clonotype was seen only a few times. Its target is not known. The V call is TRBV7-3, the J call TRBJ2-3; D is unresolved. This TCR was recovered from an adult who was a healthcare worker with PCR-confirmed SARS-CoV-2 infection or an uninfected control (not recorded which). The donor label of this sample is uncertain. The specimen was whole blood, collected at baseline. This chain's CDR3 is CASSLEVGDTQYF. The CDR3 coding sequence is TGTGCCAGCAGCTTAGAAGTTGGGGATACGCAGTATTTT. Combining the CDR3 with reference TRBV7-3 and TRBJ2-3 gives the whole variable domain GAGVSQTPSNKVTEKGKYVELRCDPISGHTALYWYRQSLGQGPEFLIYFQGTGAADDSGLPNDRFFAVRPEGSVSTLKIQRTERGDSAVYLCASSLEVGDTQYFGPGTRLTVL.